The 14 T cell receptor beta chains below all came from one sample that was sequenced in a study of OX40 agonist ivuxolimab in advanced cancers. The repertoire was sequenced with immunoSEQ multiplex PCR; TCRdb's copy has only in-frame clones and lacks some. The data contain around 31,000 clones, approximately 86% of them singletons. The source material was CD4+ or CD8+ T cells sorted from blood, sampled in a trial of the OX40 agonist ivuxolimab. The receptors stem from an adult with an advanced solid tumor such as melanoma, head and neck, liver or kidney cancer.

The rearrangement links TRBV30 to TRBJ1-4; D gene uncertain. The V end was cut by 0 bases, the J end by 3 bases, with 8 bases between. This CDR3 comprises 14 residues. The germline V gene has CDR1 GTSNPN and CDR2 SVGIG (reference sequence). CDR3 loop: CAWSVGQANEKLFF. In DNA form, the CDR3 reads TGTGCCTGGAGTGTCGGCCAGGCTAATGAAAAACTGTTTTTT.

The chain links TRBV9 to TRBJ1-1; D ambiguous. This CDR3 has 14 residues. Germline CDR1 reads SGDLS; CDR2 reads YYNGEE. V was trimmed by 6 bases and J by 4 bases, leaving 16 bases between them. The CDR3 protein is CASNPGSLGTEAFF. The CDR3 bases are TGTGCCAGCAACCCTGGATCTTTGGGCACTGAAGCTTTCTTT.

This chain joins TRBV7-6 and TRBJ2-7; maybe TRBD1 (8 bases). V lost 9 bases, J lost 4 bases, and 19 bases lay in between. CDR1 is SGHVS, CDR2 FNYEAQ, per germline. This CDR3 has 14 amino acids. The CDR3 here is CASRLGQGGYEQYF. The CDR3 coding sequence is TGTGCCAGTAGACTAGGACAGGGAGGGTACGAGCAGTACTTC.

This clone was recorded only once. V usage is TRBV5-1 and J usage is TRBJ1-2, with 7 bases aligning to TRBD1. J lost 8 bases, V lost 0 bases, and 16 bases had no gene match. The CDR3 length is 17 residues. Germline CDR1 and CDR2: SGHRS and YFSETQ. In DNA form, the CDR3 reads TGCGCCAGCAGCTTGGAGGACGGGACAGCCATCCAGGCGGGCTACACCTTC. Protein sequence: CASSLEDGTAIQAGYTF.

The chain uses TRBV30 and TRBJ1-2; D call uncertain. The CDR3 consists of 12 residues. In germline, CDR1 is GTSNPN, CDR2 SVGIG (reference sequence). The V and J ends lost 3 bases and 1 base respectively, with 6 bases between them. The CDR3 DNA sequence: TGTGCCTGGAGAATGGGTAACTATGGCTACACCTTC. Protein: CAWRMGNYGYTF.

The chain links TRBV7-6 to TRBJ2-7; D perhaps matches TRBD1 (6 bases). The CDR3 runs 16 residues. The ends were cut back, 3 bases at V and 0 bases at J, with 15 bases in the middle. Germline lookup yields CDR1 SGHVS and CDR2 FNYEAQ. DNA of the CDR3: TGTGCCAGCAGCTTGGTACAGGGTTTGGGCTCCTACGAGCAGTACTTC. The encoded protein is CASSLVQGLGSYEQYF.

The J gene is TRBJ1-6, the V gene TRBV7-8; maybe TRBD1 (6 bases). From germline, CDR1 is SGHVS and CDR2 FQNEAQ. Trimming took off 2 bases at V and 9 bases at J, with 14 bases between the two ends. The CDR3 spans 15 residues. The CDR3 DNA reads as TGTGCCAGCAGCTTATACGGACAGAACCTTTCACCCCTCCACTTT. It is translated as CASSLYGQNLSPLHF.

The chain employs TRBV5-1 and TRBJ1-5, with TRBD1 as a possible D gene (5 bases). From germline, CDR1 is SGHRS and CDR2 YFSETQ. V was pared by 0 bases and J by 9 bases, with 16 bases between. The CDR3 length is 15 residues. The CDR3 sequence is CASSLGDGPIWPQHF. For the CDR3, the DNA is TGCGCCAGCAGCTTGGGGGACGGTCCGATTTGGCCCCAGCATTTT.

The chain links TRBV18 to TRBJ2-5, with D possibly TRBD2 on 5 matching bases. This CDR3 contains 16 residues. V lost 0 bases and J lost 5, with 16 bases in between. Looked up from germline, CDR1 is KGHSH and CDR2 is LQKENI. CDR3 loop: CASSPPRVKFGETQYF. The CDR3 DNA sequence: TGTGCCAGCTCACCACCGAGGGTGAAATTCGGTGAGACCCAGTACTTC.

This rearrangement joins TRBV4-1 to TRBJ2-7; 7 nucleotides line up with TRBD2. In germline, CDR1 is MGHRA, CDR2 YSYEKL. J lost 1 base, V lost 0 bases, and 3 bases had no gene match. CDR3 size: 15 residues. The CDR3 DNA reads as TGCGCCAGCAGCCAAGATTCAGCGGGGTCCTACGAGCAGTACTTC. As protein: CASSQDSAGSYEQYF.

J is TRBJ2-6 and V is TRBV7-9; the D is unclear. Germline assignment: CDR1 SEHNR and CDR2 FQNEAQ (reference sequence). The CDR3 spans 17 residues. With 1 base removed from V and 0 bases from J, the gap between germline ends came to 10 bases. This chain's CDR3 is CASSLGSGSSGANVLTF. CDR3 nucleotide sequence: TGTGCCAGCAGCTTAGGAAGTGGAAGCTCTGGGGCCAACGTCCTGACTTTC. The full variable domain, in which reference TRBV7-9 and TRBJ2-6 provide the parts outside the CDR3, is DTGVSQNPRHKITKRGQNVTFRCDPISEHNRLYWYRQTLGQGPEFLTYFQNEAQLEKSRLLSDRFSAERPKGSFSTLEIQRTEQGDSAMYLCASSLGSGSSGANVLTFGAGSRLTVL.

The genes are TRBV5-1 and TRBJ2-5; D is unresolved. Gene TRBJ2-7 matches the end of the DNA better, so the J call may be wrong. The length of the CDR3 is 12 residues. The germline V gene encodes CDR1 SGHRS and CDR2 YFSETQ. CDR3 coding DNA: TGCGCCAGCAAGGACCAGAGCTACGAGCAGTACTTC. As protein: CASKDQSYEQYF.

This chain connects TRBV7-6 to TRBJ2-7; 7 bases align to TRBD2. Per germline, CDR1 SGHVS and CDR2 FNYEAQ. J was trimmed by 6 bases and V by 3 bases; bases with no gene match: 2. CDR3 size: 12 residues. The chain's CDR3 is CASSLGGVEQYF. As DNA, the CDR3 is TGTGCCAGCAGCTTGGGAGGGGTCGAGCAGTACTTC.

The V and J genes are TRBV21-1 and TRBJ1-1; the table assigns TRBD1, which was not confirmed against the DNA. TRBV21-1 is listed as a pseudogene. This CDR3 spans 15 amino acids. CDR3 sequence reads: CASSDRDRGNTEAFF. CDR3 DNA sequence: TGTGCCAGCAGCGACCGGGACAGGGGGAACACTGAAGCTTTCTTT.